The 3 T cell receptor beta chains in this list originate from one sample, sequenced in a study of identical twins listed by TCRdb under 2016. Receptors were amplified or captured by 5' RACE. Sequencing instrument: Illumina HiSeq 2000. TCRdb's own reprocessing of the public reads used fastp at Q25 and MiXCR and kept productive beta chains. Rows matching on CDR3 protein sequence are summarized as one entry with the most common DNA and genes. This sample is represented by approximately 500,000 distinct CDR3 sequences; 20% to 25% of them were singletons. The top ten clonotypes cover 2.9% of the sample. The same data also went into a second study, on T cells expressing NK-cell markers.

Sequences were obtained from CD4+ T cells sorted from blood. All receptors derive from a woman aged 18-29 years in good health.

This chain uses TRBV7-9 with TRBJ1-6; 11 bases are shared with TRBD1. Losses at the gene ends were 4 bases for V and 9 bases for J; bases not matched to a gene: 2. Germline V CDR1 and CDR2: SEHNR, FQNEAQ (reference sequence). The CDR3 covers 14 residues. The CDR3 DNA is TGTGCCAGCAGCTCCGGGACAGGGGGTTCACCCCTCCACTTT. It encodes CASSSGTGGSPLHF.

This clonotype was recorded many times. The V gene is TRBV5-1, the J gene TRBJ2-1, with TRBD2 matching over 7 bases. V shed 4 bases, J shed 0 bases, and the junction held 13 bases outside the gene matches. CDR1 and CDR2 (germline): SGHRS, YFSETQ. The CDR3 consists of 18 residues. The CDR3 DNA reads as TGCGCCAGCAGCGTCGGGCTAGCGGCCCTAAGCTCCTACAATGAGCAGTTCTTC. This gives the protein CASSVGLAALSSYNEQFF.

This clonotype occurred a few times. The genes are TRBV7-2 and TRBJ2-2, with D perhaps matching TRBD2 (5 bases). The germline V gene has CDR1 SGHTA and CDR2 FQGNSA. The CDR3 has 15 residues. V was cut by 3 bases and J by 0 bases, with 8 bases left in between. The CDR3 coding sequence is TGTGCCAGCAGCTTTCAACTAGCGAACACCGGGGAGCTGTTTTTT. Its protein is CASSFQLANTGELFF.